The 6 T cell receptor beta chains reported below all come from one sample, sequenced in a study of T cells in localized non-small cell lung cancer. Measured with immunoSEQ multiplex PCR; TCRdb has only the in-frame clones, and not every one. The sample consists of fewer than 2,000 clones, about a quarter of them appearing once. The sequencing here drew on normal lung tissue next to the tumor, taken before any cancer treatment. These receptors were taken from a male donor older than 55 with stage II squamous cell lung carcinoma.

This CDR3 is CASSYEKGTEAFF. CDR3 bases: TGTGCCAGCAGTTACGAGAAGGGCACTGAAGCTTTCTTT. This chain links TRBV6-8 with TRBJ1-1; D ambiguous. Trimming cost V 2 bases and J 4 bases, with 8 bases left between them. The CDR3 loop spans 13 amino acids. Looked up from germline, CDR1 is MNHGY and CDR2 is SAAAGT.

Only a few counts were recorded for this clone. This chain uses TRBV6-8 with TRBJ2-5; 8 nucleotides match TRBD2. With 6 bases clipped from V and 3 bases from J, the junction kept 3 bases outside the gene matches. The germline V gene encodes CDR1 MNHGY and CDR2 SAAAGT. This CDR3 contains 13 residues. The DNA for the CDR3 is TGTGCCAGCAGGAATAGCGGGGAAGAGACCCAGTACTTC. This encodes CASRNSGEETQYF.

The genes are TRBV28 and TRBJ1-2; TRBD1 agrees at 7 bases. CDR1 and CDR2 (germline): MDHEN, SYDVKM. The CDR3 covers 13 residues. V shed 6 bases and J 3 bases; nucleotides not matched to a gene: 4. The CDR3 is CASRGTGDYGYTF. In nucleotides, the CDR3 is TGTGCCAGCAGGGGAACAGGGGACTATGGCTACACCTTC.

This chain uses TRBV9 with TRBJ1-3, with 9 bases aligning to TRBD1. V dropped 4 bases and J dropped 2; count of bases not matched to a gene: 4. The CDR3 totals 15 residues. Looked up from germline, CDR1 is SGDLS and CDR2 is YYNGEE. CDR3 loop: CASSPHRGPGNTIYF. CDR3 DNA: TGTGCCAGCAGCCCTCACAGGGGGCCTGGAAACACCATATATTTT.

This chain joins TRBV14 and TRBJ2-7; D is unclear. From germline, CDR1 is SGHDN and CDR2 FVKESK. The CDR3 loop spans 13 amino acids. Between the trimmed V and J ends, which lost 1 base and 2 bases, there was a span of 6 bases. In DNA form, the CDR3 reads TGTGCCAGCAGCCAAGGCCCCACCTACGAGCAGTACTTC. Translating gives CASSQGPTYEQYF.

V gene TRBV29-1 combines with J gene TRBJ2-5; no reliable D call. Germline CDR1 is SQVTM and CDR2 is ANQGSEA. The CDR3 consists of 12 residues. The V end was cut by 0 bases, the J end by 4 bases, with 6 bases between. CDR3 nucleotide sequence: TGCAGCGTTGAAGATGGACGAGAGACCCAGTACTTC. As protein: CSVEDGRETQYF.